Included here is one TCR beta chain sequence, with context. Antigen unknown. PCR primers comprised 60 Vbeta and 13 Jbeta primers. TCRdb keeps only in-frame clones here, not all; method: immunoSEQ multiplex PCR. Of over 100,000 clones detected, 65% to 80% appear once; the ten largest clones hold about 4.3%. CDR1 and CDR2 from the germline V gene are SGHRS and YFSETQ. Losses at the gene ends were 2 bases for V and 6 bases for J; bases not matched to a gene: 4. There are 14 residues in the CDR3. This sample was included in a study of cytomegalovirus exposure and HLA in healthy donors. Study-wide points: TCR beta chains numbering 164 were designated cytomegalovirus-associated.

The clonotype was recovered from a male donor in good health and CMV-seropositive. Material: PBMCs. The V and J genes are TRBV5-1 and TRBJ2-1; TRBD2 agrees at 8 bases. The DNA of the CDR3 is TGCGCCAGCAGCTTCCCAGGGACTAGCAATGAGCAGTTCTTC. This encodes CASSFPGTSNEQFF.